A selection of T cell receptor beta chains follows, all from one sample in a study of blood T cell repertoires in COVID-19. TCRdb keeps only in-frame clones here, not all; method: immunoSEQ multiplex PCR. Of around 210,000 clones detected, more than 70% appear once; the ten largest clones hold approximately 7.6%. Sequencing was carried out using PBMCs or T cells enriched from blood (not recorded which). All receptors come from a woman under 30 who had recovered from COVID-19. The CDR3 runs from the conserved cysteine through the conserved F or W. D genes are given only for firm matches. A row's size may be missing; if present it is once, few, many or a size class.

15 - TRBJ1-6 - TRBV6-5 TGTGCCAGCAGCAAAGGGGGGACTAATAATTCACCCCTCCACTTT CASSKGGTNNSPLHF
16 TRBD1 TRBJ1-5 - TRBV4-1 TGCGCCAGCAGCCAAGAAAGAGGACAGGGCAATCAGCCCCAGCATTTT CASSQERGQGNQPQHF
15 - TRBJ2-7 few TRBV7-2 TGTGCCAGCAGCTTATGGCCTAGGAAAACCTACGAGCAGTACTTC CASSLWPRKTYEQYF
15 TRBD1 TRBJ2-7 - TRBV27 TGTGCCAGCAGTTTAGTAGGGACAGGCTGGAACGAGCAGTACTTC CASSLVGTGWNEQYF
16 TRBD1 TRBJ2-5 once TRBV28 TGTGCCAGCAGTCCGCTACAGGGGGCCCTCCAAGAGACCCAGTACTTC CASSPLQGALQETQYF
14 TRBD1 TRBJ1-5 - TRBV7-9 TGTGCCAGCAGCTTAGAGGGGGCGTATCAGCCCCAGCATTTT CASSLEGAYQPQHF
15 TRBD1 TRBJ1-2 few TRBV9 TGTGCCAGCAGCGTAGGAGGAGACAGGGGGTATGGCTACACCTTC CASSVGGDRGYGYTF
16 TRBD1 TRBJ2-3 - TRBV5-1 TGCGCCAGCAGCTTGGAAGGGACAGGGGGCGCAGATACGCAGTATTTT CASSLEGTGGADTQYF
15 TRBD1 TRBJ2-1 - TRBV7-6 TGTGCCAGCAGCCTGACAGGGATGTCCTACAATGAGCAGTTCTTC CASSLTGMSYNEQFF
13 - TRBJ2-7 medium-sized TRBV28 TGTGCCAGCAGTTTAGCGGCTAGCGTCGAGCAGTACTTC CASSLAASVEQYF
15 TRBD1 TRBJ1-1 - TRBV5-1 TGCGCCAGCAGGCAATCGACAGGGTGGGACACTGAAGCTTTCTTT CASRQSTGWDTEAFF
15 TRBD1 TRBJ2-5 - TRBV5-4 TGTGCCAGCAGCTTTCGGGGACAGGGTCAAGAGACCCAGTACTTC CASSFRGQGQETQYF
13 - TRBJ1-5 - TRBV7-9 TGTGCCAGCAGCTTAGACACCCATCAGCCCCAGCATTTT CASSLDTHQPQHF
15 TRBD1 TRBJ2-7 - TRBV18 TGTGCCAGCTCACCGAACCGGGACAGGGGGCTTGAGCAGTACTTC CASSPNRDRGLEQYF
15 - TRBJ2-7 - TRBV27 TGTGCCAGCAGTTTCGGACGTGGAGGGAAGTACGAGCAGTACTTC CASSFGRGGKYEQYF
13 - TRBJ1-2 - TRBV18 TGTGCCAGCTCACCTGAACGGAACTATGGCTACACCTTC CASSPERNYGYTF
16 TRBD1 TRBJ2-1 - TRBV5-5 TGTGCCAGCAGCACGACAGGGGGATTATCCTACAATGAGCAGTTCTTC CASSTTGGLSYNEQFF
11 - TRBJ1-2 - TRBV29-1 TGCAGCGTTGAACAGGACTATGGCTACACCTTC CSVEQDYGYTF
13 - TRBJ2-5 once TRBV2 TGTGCCAGCACCCGGGGGAAACAAGAGACCCAGTACTTC CASTRGKQETQYF
17 - TRBJ1-6 - TRBV3-1/TRBV3-2 TGTGCCAGCAGCCAAGATGATCGGAGGGTCCCAGGCACAACCCTCCACTTT CASSQDDRRVPGTTLHF
16 - TRBJ2-6 once TRBV10-2 TGCGCCAGCAGTGAGACAGGGCTCTCTGGGGCCAACGTCCTGACTTTC CASSETGLSGANVLTF
14 - TRBJ1-1 - TRBV2 TGTGCCAGCAGTGAAGGCAGGGCGAACACTGAAGCTTTCTTT CASSEGRANTEAFF
12 - TRBJ2-3 few TRBV7-9 TGTGCCAGCAGCTTAGTGGGGCGGGGAGGTGATTTT CASSLVGRGGDF
12 - TRBJ2-2 many TRBV12-3/TRBV12-4 TGTGCCAGCACCGAACGCGCCGGGGAGCTGTTTTTT CASTERAGELFF
17 TRBD1 TRBJ2-7 - TRBV10-3 TGTGCCATCAGTGGGATGATCACAGGGGGCCAAACCTACGAGCAGTACTTC CAISGMITGGQTYEQYF
16 - TRBJ2-7 - TRBV3-1/TRBV3-2 TGTGCCAGCAGACCTTCTGCGGGGTCTAGCTCCTACGAGCAGTACTTC CASRPSAGSSSYEQYF
14 - TRBJ1-1 - TRBV27 TGTGCCAGCAGTTTATCAGCGGGGGACACTGAAGCTTTCTTT CASSLSAGDTEAFF
13 - TRBJ1-1 - TRBV28 TGTGCCAGCAGTTTAGGCGCAGGCCCACCAGCTTTCTTT CASSLGAGPPAFF
13 - TRBJ1-1 - TRBV6-5 TGTGCCAGCCATCAGGGCGGGAGCACTGAAGCTTTCTTT CASHQGGSTEAFF
15 TRBD2 TRBJ2-5 - TRBV7-2 TGTGCCAGCAGCTTAGATTATAGCGGGGGGAAGACCCAGTACTTC CASSLDYSGGKTQYF
17 - TRBJ1-5 - TRBV6-4 TGTGCCAGCAGTGACTCCGGTGGGCAGCCGGTCCATCAGCCCCAGCATTTT CASSDSGGQPVHQPQHF
16 - TRBJ2-5 - TRBV7-9 TGTGCCAGCAGCTTACGAGTAGGGGCCCACCAAGAGACCCAGTACTTC CASSLRVGAHQETQYF
15 - TRBJ2-1 - TRBV10-3 - CAISSSGGVLNEQFF
16 TRBD2 TRBJ2-2 - TRBV7-6 TGTGCCAGCAGCTTAGCTAGCGGGGAGGACACCGGGGAGCTGTTTTTT CASSLASGEDTGELFF
16 - TRBJ2-7 - TRBV2 TGTGCCAGCAGTGAGGGTGGACAGTCGGGGGGCTACGAGCAGTACTTC CASSEGGQSGGYEQYF
18 TRBD2 TRBJ2-5 - TRBV3-1/TRBV3-2 TGTGCCAGCAGCCCTGGGGTAGCGGGGGCCCTCGGAGGAGAGACCCAGTACTTC CASSPGVAGALGGETQYF
14 - TRBJ1-1 - TRBV19 TGTGCCAGTAGTATGCAGGGGATGGGGACTGAAGCTTTCTTT CASSMQGMGTEAFF
14 - TRBJ1-2 - TRBV5-4 TGTGCCAGCAGCTTGGGTCTGGACAGCTATGGCTACACCTTC CASSLGLDSYGYTF
12 - TRBJ2-1 once TRBV28 TGTGCCAGCAGTTCGGTGCGTGATGAGCAGTTCTTC CASSSVRDEQFF
16 - TRBJ1-1 few TRBV7-9 TGTGCCAGCAGCTCGTATAGCCGGCAGGGATACACTGAAGCTTTCTTT CASSSYSRQGYTEAFF
18 TRBD2 TRBJ2-7 once TRBV7-9 TGTGCCAGCAGCTTAGCCGCCAGGGCTAGCGGGGGGCCCTACGAGCAGTACTTC CASSLAARASGGPYEQYF
8 - TRBJ1-1 - TRBV29-1 TGCAGCGTTGGTCGTGCTTTCTTT CSVGRAFF